This TCR beta chain is from a study of blood T cell repertoires in COVID-19. Study information: PBMCs, B-cell-depleted T cells, or T cells provided the cDNA or gDNA that made up the material.

The table came from immunoSEQ multiplex PCR; TCRdb's copy has only in-frame clones and leaves some out. The table lists about 130,000 clones, about 79% of them singletons. The CDR3 loop spans 15 amino acids. Germline CDR1 is SGHDT and CDR2 is YYEEEE. Trimming at V came to 0 bases and at J to 5 bases, leaving 6 bases not matched to a gene. The sequence derives from a woman between 50 and 59 years old with acute or convalescent COVID-19. The sample taken for sequencing was peripheral blood. J is TRBJ2-7 and V is TRBV5-6; TRBD1 agrees at 9 bases. CDR3 sequence (DNA): TGTGCCAGCAGCTTGGGGGGACAGGGAACCAACGAGCAGTACTTC. It translates to CASSLGGQGTNEQYF.